Below, one T cell receptor (beta chain) is given with its context. The sample comes from a study of CD8 T cells in Susac syndrome. Losses at the gene ends were 2 bases for V and 3 bases for J; bases not matched to a gene: 11. This CDR3 is 18 amino acids long. In germline, CDR1 is SQVTM, CDR2 ANQGSEA. Sequencing targeted TCR beta in blood CD8+ and CD4+ T cells. RNA amounts of 0.5 to 1 ug underwent reverse transcription with random hexamers. TCR beta CDR3 was amplified by immunoSEQ multiplex PCR. This amplification extended across 54 Vbeta and 13 Jbeta segments. One entry per CDR3 protein results from TCRdb running MiXCR on the immunoSEQ multiplex PCR reads. The sample holds some 450,000 distinct CDR3 sequences; more than 80% are singletons and the top ten take 0.09% to 0.15%.

V and J are TRBV29-1 and TRBJ1-3, with 12 positions matching TRBD1. The TCR originated in a human donor with multiple sclerosis. What was sequenced was CD8+ T cells from PBMCs. CDR3 protein: CSVERDRGRPLRGNTIYF. DNA for the CDR3: TGCAGCGTTGAACGGGACAGGGGGCGGCCATTACGTGGAAACACCATATATTTT.